This entry concerns a single TCR beta chain. A second roughly 6 to 11 cycle PCR used barcoded and J-beta primers. In TCRdb, the 5' RACE reads were re-called with MiXCR into one record per CDR3 protein. Of 650,000 to 1,000,000 distinct CDR3 sequences listed, about 36% are singletons. The germline gives CDR1 DFQATT, CDR2 SNEGSKA (reference sequence). CDR3 length: 17 amino acids. The data were obtained in a study of blood T cells in healthy people across ages. The sequenced material came from blood. This chain joins TRBV20-1 and TRBJ2-1; TRBD1 agrees at 11 bases. The last part of the DNA fits TRBJ2-7 better; the J call may be wrong. This clonotype originated in a young man in good health. The CDR3 DNA is TGCAGTGCTAGAGGCCCTCGGGACAGGGGGTTCTACAATGAGCAGTACTTC. Translated: CSARGPRDRGFYNEQYF.